This T cell receptor (beta chain) was obtained from a study of cytomegalovirus exposure and HLA in healthy donors (dated 2017 in TCRdb). With regard to the full study: An earlier analysis of some 600 of the donors reported 250 to 350 Gb of sequence data and 90 million to 120 million unique TCR beta sequences obtained from about 200 million T cells. Genome-wide SNP genotypes for about three fifths of the 666 donors were used in a later genetic analysis, which treated that subset as a discovery cohort. Every discovery cohort repertoire had been produced on one sequencing platform. Class I and class II HLA loci were covered by the typing at four-digit resolution. The study profiled the T cell repertoires of hundreds of subjects by immunosequencing and related them to cytomegalovirus serostatus. An earlier analysis of some 500 of the donors applied high-throughput TCR beta sequencing to assess whether each TCR beta V gene segment acted as functional or pseudogenic. In addition to the first cohort of 666 subjects, a separate validation cohort of around 110 different subjects was used. To study patterns of TCR occurrence, a later analysis re-analyzed previously published TCR beta repertoires from 550 to 800 donors and added high-resolution HLA genotyping. An early release covering just under 650 HLA-typed donors comprised 250 to 350 gigabases of sequencing data and tens of millions of unique TCR sequences. Of the 300 to 450 genotyped donors, over 80% were placed in the genetic ancestry cluster associated with self-reported Caucasian donors. The study aimed to test whether signatures of past pathogen exposure could be identified by cataloging public T cell receptors. Typing coverage differed by locus: A, B, C, DRB1 and DQB1 were typed in roughly 620-640 donors, DQA1 in 500 to 550, DPA1 in around 610, and DPB1 in approximately 450. Several DR-DQ haplotypes were treated as single units for association and clustering because of strong linkage in the cohort. The study combined high-throughput TCR immunosequencing, statistical association of individual TCRs with disease status, and machine learning to predict cytomegalovirus infection status. Rather than using new phenotypic data, the later analysis identified candidate immune exposures from TCR beta sequences and from how often those sequences occurred across donors. Alongside the repertoire data, information on donor age, sex, ethnicity and CMV serostatus was compiled. Among 300 to 500 genotyped donors of the cohort, an average of approximately 240,000 unique TCR beta nucleotide sequences was sequenced per donor, of which approximately 19% were non-productive.

General study outcomes and caveats: Because counts were too low, roughly 18 rarely observed V segments, including chromosome 9 orphons, were left out of the earlier analysis of 587 of the donors. According to the authors, the approach could potentially be generalized to other disease states and immunological phenotypes. In both the original and validation cohorts, the classifier was reported to diagnose cytomegalovirus status with high specificity and sensitivity. A further reported finding was that TCR beta sequences accurately predicted the HLA-A and HLA-B alleles for most subjects in the first cohort. In a later analysis, TCR association rates were found to vary across HLA loci, with the most associated TCRs seen for DRB1 alleles and the fewest for HLA-C alleles. Roughly uniform sequencing depth across donors was assumed in presence/absence analyses, although this assumption may not hold. A later genetic analysis reported fewer N-insertions in productive TCRs among donors in an Asian-associated ancestry cluster than the approximately 670-donor mean. Assigning TCR associations to individual alleles was difficult when HLA alleles, especially DR and DQ, strongly co-occurred. In a later analysis, several top co-occurrence clusters were reported to appear linked to parvovirus B19, influenza, CMV and Epstein-Barr virus. A cluster of highly shared sequence variants was judged likely to represent a technical artifact of the sequencing pipeline. Correlated functional status among segregating V segments might reflect linkage disequilibrium, but an unknown experimental factor could not be ruled out. In an earlier analysis of around 600 of the donors, most TCR beta V segments were observed in productive rearrangements about 87% or about 30% of the time, broadly matching IMGT annotations. While some public TCRs were present in many individuals, most TCR sequences turned up only very rarely across donors. Because HLA typing was missing for some donors at each locus, association tests included only the typed subset. An association between a missense DCLRE1C variant and V-gene and J-gene trimming of TCR beta chains was found in a later genetic analysis and replicated in an independent cohort. Because the 87-base-pair reads could not distinguish some IMGT-functional V segments, including TRBV6-2 and TRBV6-3, those segments were excluded. For the cohort, immune exposure information was limited to CMV serostatus. In vitro tests confirmed that three of the cytomegalovirus-associated TCR beta chains recognize cytomegalovirus antigens. A total of 150 to 200 TCR beta chains were listed by the study as associated with cytomegalovirus. In a later analysis, 16,951 TCR beta sequences were associated with specific HLA alleles at a false discovery rate of 0.05. In this cohort, only TCR beta chains were sequenced, and detectable features were limited by the absence of alpha or paired-chain data. A later analysis found that most CMV-associated TCR beta chains appeared HLA-restricted, with HLA associations seemingly driven largely by CMV exposure. In a later analysis, HLA-associated TCR beta chains showed more clonal expansion and lower generation probabilities than non-associated chains that were equally common.

A note on this clone: The antigen this receptor binds is unknown.

The library came from the immunoSEQ multiplex PCR assay. A mixture of 60 forward primers for TCR Vbeta segments and 13 reverse primers for TCR Jbeta segments was used in the multiplex PCR. A multiplex PCR assay on genomic DNA amplified the CDR3 region of rearranged TCR beta genes. Amplified TCR beta libraries were sequenced as 87-base-pair reads on the Illumina HiSeq System. As for the authors' bioinformatics: Across the 600 to 700 repertoires, a later analysis counted roughly 77 million unique TCR beta chains, roughly 11 million of which were shared by at least two donors. Raw reads were error-corrected and collapsed into unique sequences by a nearest-neighbor algorithm in which closely related sequences were merged to remove PCR and sequencing errors. To assign V, D and J gene segments, CDR3 sequences were aligned to IMGT reference sequences. For a sequence to be retained, at least a six-nucleotide match to both a V gene segment and a J gene segment was required. A rearrangement was called productive if the CDR3 had no stop codons and remained in frame with V and J, and every other rearrangement was called non-productive. Following IMGT convention, CDR3 was defined as the stretch from the second conserved V-encoded cysteine up to the conserved J-encoded phenylalanine. Sequences without an unambiguous match to a single V gene segment were excluded from the earlier analysis of a few hundred of the donors. In an earlier analysis of approximately 610 of the donors, V segments were called functional above 56.7% productive rearrangements and were called segregating when the between-donor standard deviation exceeded 5%. A statistical classification framework was built for diagnosing cytomegalovirus status from the catalog of TCR beta chain sequences. A later analysis assigned V and J genes by comparing TCR nucleotide sequences with IMGT/GENE-DB human TR gene sequences. In a later analysis, CDR3 sequences and most-parsimonious VDJ recombination scenarios were assigned using the TCRdist pipeline. A later analysis defined each TCR beta chain by its CDR3 amino acid sequence plus V-gene family, and excluded reads lacking a unique V-gene family. As a way to deal with suspected cross-contamination and a sequencing artifact, a later analysis dropped 450 to 600 nucleotide sequences that were highly shared and had low generation probability. In a later analysis, a clonal expansion index was calculated for each public chain from normalized within-repertoire ranks of inferred template counts. In a later analysis, generation probabilities were computed using a VDJ recombination model fitted to out-of-frame rearrangements, and the results were checked against IGoR. In a later analysis, hypergeometric tests were used to score TCR-TCR, TCR-HLA and TCR-CMV co-occurrence, with a repertoire-size bias correction applied to TCR pairs. False discovery rates were estimated in a later analysis by permuting HLA or CMV assignments 20 times. In a later analysis, co-occurring TCRs were grouped using DBSCAN, and TCRdist sequence similarity was added for clustering within HLA-allele-positive subsets. Co-occurrence clustering excluded repertoires with fewer than 30,000 or more than 120,000 public chains, plus five with anomalous nucleotide sharing. As stored in TCRdb, this immuneACCESS dataset retains in-frame rearrangements with V and J assigned. A fraction of the clones does not appear; measured against another copy, unresolved V genes explain less than half of the discrepancy, and the remainder lacks a known reason. V, J and clone size were drawn from that table, and D and trimming were deduced from the DNA. The sample table records tens of thousands of clones. The top ten clonotypes cover more than 5% of the sample.

From a lookup of the germline V gene (reference sequence), CDR1 and CDR2 are SEHNR and FQNEAQ. The germline ends are 11 bases apart after V is trimmed by 4 bases and J by 1 base. CDR3 length: 14 amino acids, cysteine to phenylalanine. The entry retains the CDR3 DNA only, 42 bases that are in frame from base 1. In total, roughly 670 healthy bone marrow donors made up the cohort. At the time of sampling, every cohort member was nominally healthy, though immune exposures that went unrecorded were likely present. The donor tested CMV seropositive and was one of the 289 seropositive cohort members. Each donor provided a peripheral blood sample, and peripheral blood mononuclear cells were used for TCR beta sequencing. Genomic DNA was extracted from the blood cell samples with the Qiagen DNeasy Blood Extraction Kit.

The receptor comes from a man in his thirties or forties in good health and CMV-seropositive. Sequencing used PBMCs. Recombination joined TRBV7-9 with TRBJ2-7; 6 matching bases give a weak D call of TRBD1. The nucleotide sequence reads TGTGCCAGCAGCTCACAGGGTTTGTCCTACGAGCAGTACTTC. Protein translation: CASSSQGLSYEQYF.